The sequence of this T cell receptor (beta chain) was determined in a study of CD8 T cells in Susac syndrome. Random hexamers served to reverse transcribe about 0.5 to 1 ug RNA. Amplification of the TCR beta CDR3 was carried out by immunoSEQ multiplex PCR, which spanned a total of 54 Vbeta and 13 Jbeta segments. Using its own MiXCR run on the immunoSEQ multiplex PCR reads, TCRdb lists one record per CDR3 protein. The table has 150,000 to 200,000 distinct CDR3 sequences, 90% to 95% seen once. The CDR3 extends over 11 amino acids. V was shortened by 2 bases and J by 2 bases, with 4 bases between the two germline ends. Germline CDR1 reads GTSNPN; CDR2 reads SVGIG (reference sequence).

The rearrangement joins TRBV30 to TRBJ2-7; no firm D call. Source material: CD4+ T cells from PBMCs. The TCR was taken from a human donor with Susac syndrome. The CDR3 nucleotides are TGTGCCTGGAGTAGCGCCTACGAGCAGTACTTC. The encoded protein is CAWSSAYEQYF.